A single sample is the source of the 15 T cell receptor beta chains below, sequenced in a study of breast tumors, draining lymph nodes, adjacent tissues. Axillary draining lymph nodes of breast cancer patients supplied the node samples. One entry per CDR3 protein results from TCRdb running MiXCR on the multiplex PCR reads. This sample yields under 300,000 distinct CDR3 sequences, of which roughly a third are seen a single time; 3.6% belongs to the top ten. Material for sequencing was axillary lymph node tissue. Receptors were obtained from a female donor with breast cancer. Some clones in this sample may be carry-over from other donors' samples.

As regards this clonotype: A single base separates this from a much larger clone, so it may be a read error. The chain uses TRBV20-1 and TRBJ2-1, with D uncertain. Germline assignment: CDR1 DFQATT and CDR2 SNEGSKA (reference sequence). The CDR3 spans 13 residues. Written as DNA, the CDR3 is TGCAGTGCTAGAGATCCCAGCGCCAATAAGCAGTTCTTC. It translates to CSARDPSANKQFF.

V and J are TRBV18 and TRBJ1-4; 8 positions match TRBD1. The CDR3 is 16 residues long. Germline V gene data show CDR1 as KGHSH and CDR2 as LQKENI. J was trimmed by 0 bases and V by 4 bases; bases with no gene match: 4. In nucleotides, the CDR3 is TGTGCCAGCTCACGACAGGGGAACACAACTAATGAAAAACTGTTTTTT. This translates into CASSRQGNTTNEKLFF.

The table lists this clonotype with many counts. At one boundary the junction diverges from the germline segment, which might be a read error. This chain joins TRBV7-7 and TRBJ2-3; 8 bases agree with TRBD1. Looked up from germline, CDR1 is SSHAT and CDR2 is FNYEAQ (reference sequence). The CDR3 contains 16 residues. CDR3 sequence (DNA): TGTGCTAGCAGCTTAGGGGCAGGACAGGGACTGGATACGCAGTATTTT. Protein: CASSLGAGQGLDTQYF. Drawing the rest from reference TRBV7-7 and TRBJ2-3, the complete variable domain is GAGVSQSPRYKVTKRGQDVTLRCDPISSHATLYWYQQALGQGPEFLTYFNYEAQPDKSGLPSDRFSAERPEGSISTLTIQRTEQRDSAMYRCASSLGAGQGLDTQYFGPGTRLTVL.

The chain employs TRBV7-8 and TRBJ2-1, with 9 bases that match TRBD1. In germline, CDR1 is SGHVS, CDR2 FQNEAQ. The ends lost 4 bases at V and 4 bases at J; junction bases unmatched: 5. The CDR3 is 15 residues long. CDR3 in amino acids: CASSSTGGGYNEQFF. DNA for the CDR3: TGTGCCAGCAGCTCGACAGGGGGAGGGTACAATGAGCAGTTCTTC.

This clonotype was observed many times. The chain employs TRBV5-1 and TRBJ1-3; tentative D call: TRBD1 (6 bases). CDR1 and CDR2 from the germline V gene are SGHRS and YFSETQ. V was pared by 0 bases and J by 0 bases, with 10 bases between. The CDR3 consists of 16 residues. The DNA of the CDR3 is TGCGCCAGCAGCTTGGCTCCGGGGGCCTCTGGAAACACCATATATTTT. It is translated as CASSLAPGASGNTIYF.

The rearrangement joins TRBV2 to TRBJ2-4, with 7 positions matching TRBD2. Germline V gene lookup returns CDR1 SNHLY and CDR2 FYNNEI. The junction had 7 bases not matched to a gene; V was cut back by 2 bases and J by 3 bases. This CDR3 comprises 16 residues. Here the CDR3 reads CASSERAGANKNIQYF. The CDR3 nucleotides are TGTGCCAGCAGTGAAAGGGCGGGAGCCAACAAAAACATTCAGTACTTC.

This clonotype was picked up many times. The chain carries TRBV11-2 and TRBJ2-1; D is possibly TRBD1 (5 bases). CDR1 and CDR2 (germline): SGHAT, FQNNGV. Trimming removed 1 base from V and 8 bases from J, with 12 bases in between. CDR3 length: 14 residues. The CDR3 sequence is CASSLGRQFHEQFF. The CDR3, as DNA: TGTGCCAGCAGCTTAGGAAGACAGTTCCATGAGCAGTTCTTC.

This clonotype was counted only a few times. This sequence joins TRBV28 and TRBJ2-7; the match to TRBD1 covers 8 bases. CDR3 length equals 12 residues. CDR1 MDHEN and CDR2 SYDVKM come from the germline V gene. V shed 10 bases, J shed 3 bases, and the junction held 5 bases outside the gene matches. CDR3 protein: CATRTGIYEQYF. The CDR3 DNA is TGTGCCACTCGGACAGGGATCTACGAGCAGTACTTC.

The CDR3: CASRRGKETQYF. CDR3 nucleotide sequence: TGTGCCAGCAGGAGGGGAAAAGAGACCCAGTACTTC. J is TRBJ2-5 and V is TRBV2; perhaps D is TRBD1 or TRBD2 (5 bases each). The V gene's germline CDR1 is SNHLY and CDR2 FYNNEI. CDR3 length: 12 residues. V was shortened by 6 bases and J by 3 bases, with 8 bases between the two germline ends. Looking up the rest from reference TRBV2 and TRBJ2-5 gives the full variable domain: EPEVTQTPSHQVTQMGQEVILRCVPISNHLYFYWYRQILGQKVEFLVSFYNNEISEKSEIFDDQFSVERPDGSNFTLKIRSTKLEDSAMYFCASRRGKETQYFGPGTRLLVL.

This CDR3 is CASSEMTGSQPQHF. In nucleotides, the CDR3 is TGTGCCAGCAGTGAAATGACAGGGAGTCAGCCCCAGCATTTT. The rearrangement uses TRBV2 and TRBJ1-5; TRBD1 matches at 7 bases. The CDR3 consists of 14 residues. Looked up from germline, CDR1 is SNHLY and CDR2 is FYNNEI. J gave up 6 bases and V 2 bases, and 4 bases lay outside the gene matches. Full variable domain (rest looked up from reference TRBV2 and TRBJ1-5): EPEVTQTPSHQVTQMGQEVILRCVPISNHLYFYWYRQILGQKVEFLVSFYNNEISEKSEIFDDQFSVERPDGSNFTLKIRSTKLEDSAMYFCASSEMTGSQPQHFGDGTRLSIL.

This clonotype was recorded many times. The chain is built from TRBV4-1 and TRBJ1-4; D uncertain. CDR3 size: 14 residues. Germline values: CDR1 MGHRA, CDR2 YSYEKL. Trimming removed 0 bases at V and 8 bases at J, with 10 bases between. The CDR3 bases are TGCGCCAGCAGCCAAGAGGTCGCTGGGGAAAAACTGTTTTTT. Protein sequence: CASSQEVAGEKLFF.

This clonotype was found many times. The CDR3 is CSAEQGNTGELFF. CDR3 bases: TGCAGCGCAGAACAGGGGAACACCGGGGAGCTGTTTTTT. The chain is built from TRBV29-1 and TRBJ2-2; D possibly corresponds to TRBD1 (6 bases). Deletions cut 7 bases from V and 1 base from J, with 10 bases between. The CDR3 extends over 13 amino acids. Germline lookup yields CDR1 SQVTM and CDR2 ANQGSEA.

V gene TRBV5-6 combines with J gene TRBJ2-7; 8 bases are a match to TRBD1. Per the germline V gene, CDR1 is SGHDT and CDR2 is YYEEEE. V lost 1 base, J lost 4 bases, and 4 bases stayed unmatched. This CDR3 comprises 14 residues. Written as DNA, the CDR3 is TGTGCCAGCAGCTTGAGGGGGACAGGTTACGAGCAGTACTTC. This gives the protein CASSLRGTGYEQYF.

This rearrangement joins TRBV7-6 to TRBJ2-1, with 10 bases identical to TRBD2. The CDR3 has 16 amino acids. Germline V CDR1 and CDR2: SGHVS, FNYEAQ. J was trimmed by 4 bases and V by 4 bases; bases with no gene match: 7. CDR3 loop: CASSSLAGGGYNEQFF. The CDR3 nucleotides read TGTGCCAGCAGCTCCTTAGCGGGGGGAGGGTACAATGAGCAGTTCTTC.

The rearrangement joins TRBV7-9 to TRBJ2-7, with D perhaps TRBD2 (6 bases). This CDR3 comprises 12 residues. CDR1 and CDR2 from the germline V gene are SEHNR and FQNEAQ (reference sequence). V lost 7 bases to trimming and J lost 5 bases, with 12 bases between them. The CDR3 spells CASTLGGHEQYF. CDR3 nucleotides: TGTGCCAGCACCCTGGGGGGACACGAGCAGTACTTC.